Here is one T cell receptor (beta chain) with its context. Its matching antigen is unknown. Reprocessing the 5' RACE reads, TCRdb reports a single entry for every CDR3 protein and omits DNA. The sample table includes some 330,000 distinct CDR3 sequences. The germline V gene has CDR1 LGHNA and CDR2 YSLEER. CDR3 length: 15 amino acids. The sample is drawn from a study of monozygotic twins with inflammatory bowel disease. Study results and caveats: Data gave no support to a single strong signal or clonotype associated with IBD. Discordant twins had repertoire similarity that did not differ from that of concordant twins, possibly from limited power.

The V gene is TRBV4-3, the J gene TRBJ2-7; TCRdb's D call, TRBD1, is unchecked because there is no DNA. This clonotype was obtained from a human donor with ulcerative colitis or Crohn's disease, or a healthy co-twin of an affected twin (not recorded which). Sequencing used blood. The CDR3 sequence is CASSQGVDRYYEQYF.